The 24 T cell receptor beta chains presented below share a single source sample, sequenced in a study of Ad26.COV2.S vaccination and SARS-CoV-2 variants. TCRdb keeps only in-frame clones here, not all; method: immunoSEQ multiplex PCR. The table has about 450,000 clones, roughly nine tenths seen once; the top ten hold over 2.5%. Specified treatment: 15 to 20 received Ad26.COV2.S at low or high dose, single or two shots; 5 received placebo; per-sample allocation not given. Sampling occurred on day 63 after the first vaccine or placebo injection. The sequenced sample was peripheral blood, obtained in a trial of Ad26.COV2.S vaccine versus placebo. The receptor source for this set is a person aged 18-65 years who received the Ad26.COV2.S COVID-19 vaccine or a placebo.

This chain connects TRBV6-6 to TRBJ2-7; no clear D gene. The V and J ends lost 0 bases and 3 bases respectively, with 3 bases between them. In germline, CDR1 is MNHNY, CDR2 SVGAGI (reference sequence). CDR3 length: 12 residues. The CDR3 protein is CASSYSSYEQYF. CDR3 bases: TGTGCCAGCAGTTACTCGAGCTACGAGCAGTACTTC.

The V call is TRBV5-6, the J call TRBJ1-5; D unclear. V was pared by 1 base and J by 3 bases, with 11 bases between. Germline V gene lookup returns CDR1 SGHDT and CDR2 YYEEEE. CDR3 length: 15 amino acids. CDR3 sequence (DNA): TGTGCCAGCAGCTTGCGGGCCGGTTCCAATCAGCCCCAGCATTTT. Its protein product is CASSLRAGSNQPQHF.

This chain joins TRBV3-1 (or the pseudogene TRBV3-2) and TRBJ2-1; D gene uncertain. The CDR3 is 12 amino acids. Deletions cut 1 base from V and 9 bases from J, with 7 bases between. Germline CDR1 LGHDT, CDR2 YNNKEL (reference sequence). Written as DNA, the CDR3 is TGTGCCAGCAGCCAAGTGGACGGTGAGCAGTTCTTC. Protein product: CASSQVDGEQFF.

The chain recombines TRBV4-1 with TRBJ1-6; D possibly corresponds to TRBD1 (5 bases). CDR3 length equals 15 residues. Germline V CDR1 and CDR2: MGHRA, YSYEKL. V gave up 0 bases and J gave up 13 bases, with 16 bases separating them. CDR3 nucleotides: TGCGCCAGCAGCCAAGATGGGGCCCTGACTTTTCCCCTCCACTTT. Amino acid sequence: CASSQDGALTFPLHF.

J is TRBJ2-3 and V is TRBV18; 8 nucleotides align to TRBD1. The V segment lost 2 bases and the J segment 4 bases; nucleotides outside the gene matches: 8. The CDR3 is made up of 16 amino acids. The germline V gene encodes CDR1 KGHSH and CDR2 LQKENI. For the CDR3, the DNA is TGTGCCAGCTCACCAGTTGACAGGGGCCCGGCAGATACGCAGTATTTT. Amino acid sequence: CASSPVDRGPADTQYF. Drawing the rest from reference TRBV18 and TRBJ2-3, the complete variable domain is NAGVMQNPRHLVRRRGQEARLRCSPMKGHSHVYWYRQLPEEGLKFMVYLQKENIIDESGMPKERFSAEFPKEGPSILRIQQVVRGDSAAYFCASSPVDRGPADTQYFGPGTRLTVL.

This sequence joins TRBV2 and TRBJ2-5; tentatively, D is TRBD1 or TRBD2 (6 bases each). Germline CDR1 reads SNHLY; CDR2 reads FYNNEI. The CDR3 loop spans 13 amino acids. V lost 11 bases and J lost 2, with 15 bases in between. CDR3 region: CAALRGGQETQYF. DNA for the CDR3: TGTGCCGCCCTCAGAGGGGGGCAAGAGACCCAGTACTTC.

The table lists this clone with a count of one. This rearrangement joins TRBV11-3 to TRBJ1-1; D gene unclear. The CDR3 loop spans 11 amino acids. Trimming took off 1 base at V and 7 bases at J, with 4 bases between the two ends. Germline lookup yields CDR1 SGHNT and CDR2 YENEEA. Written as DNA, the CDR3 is TGTGCCAGCAGCTTAGGCGTTGAAGCTTTCTTT. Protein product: CASSLGVEAFF.

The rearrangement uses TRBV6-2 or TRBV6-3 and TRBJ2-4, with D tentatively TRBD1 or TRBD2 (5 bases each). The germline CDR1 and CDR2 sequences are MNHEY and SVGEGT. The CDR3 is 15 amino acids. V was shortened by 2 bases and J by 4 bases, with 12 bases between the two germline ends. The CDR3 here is CASSYGGTVKNIQYF. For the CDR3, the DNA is TGTGCCAGCAGTTACGGTGGGACGGTAAAAAACATTCAGTACTTC.

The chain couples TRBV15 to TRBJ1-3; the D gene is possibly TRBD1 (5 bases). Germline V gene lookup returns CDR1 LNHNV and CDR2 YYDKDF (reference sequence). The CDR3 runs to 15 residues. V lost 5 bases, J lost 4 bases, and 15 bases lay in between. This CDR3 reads CATSPSAGRGNTIYF. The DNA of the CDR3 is TGTGCCACCAGCCCATCGGCAGGGCGAGGAAACACCATATATTTT.

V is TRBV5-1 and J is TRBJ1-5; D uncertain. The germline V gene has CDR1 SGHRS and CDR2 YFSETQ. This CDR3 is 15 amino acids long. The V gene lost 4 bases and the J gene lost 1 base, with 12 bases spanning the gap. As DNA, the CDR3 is TGCGCCAGCAGCATAACCGCGGGGAGCAATCAGCCCCAGCATTTT. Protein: CASSITAGSNQPQHF.

As DNA, the CDR3 is TGTGCCAGCAGCTTACAGCGGGCCTCGGGGACCCAGTACTTC. Encoded protein: CASSLQRASGTQYF. The V and J genes are TRBV11-2 and TRBJ2-5; tentatively, D is TRBD2 (6 bases). The CDR3 length is 14 residues. Trimming shortened V by 2 bases and J by 7 bases, and 14 bases separated the two germline ends. Germline loops: CDR1 SGHAT, CDR2 FQNNGV.

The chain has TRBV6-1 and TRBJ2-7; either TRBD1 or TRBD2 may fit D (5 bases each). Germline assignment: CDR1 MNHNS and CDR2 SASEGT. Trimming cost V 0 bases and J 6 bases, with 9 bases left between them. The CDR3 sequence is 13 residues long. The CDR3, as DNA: TGTGCCAGCAGTGAAGCTGGGGGTGGCGAGCAGTACGTC. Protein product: CASSEAGGGEQYV.

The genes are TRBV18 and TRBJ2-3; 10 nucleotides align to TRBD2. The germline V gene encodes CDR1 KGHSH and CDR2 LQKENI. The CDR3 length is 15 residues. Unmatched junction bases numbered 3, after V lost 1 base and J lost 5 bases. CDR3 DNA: TGTGCCAGCTCACCACTAGCGGGGGGAATAGATACGCAGTATTTT. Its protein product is CASSPLAGGIDTQYF.

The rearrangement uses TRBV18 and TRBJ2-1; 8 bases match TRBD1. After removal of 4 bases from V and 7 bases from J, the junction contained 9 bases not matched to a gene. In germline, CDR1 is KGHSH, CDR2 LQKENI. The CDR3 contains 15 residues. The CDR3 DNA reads TGTGCCAGCTCACTCCAGGGGGCTGTGGTTAATGAGCAGTTCTTC. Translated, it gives CASSLQGAVVNEQFF.

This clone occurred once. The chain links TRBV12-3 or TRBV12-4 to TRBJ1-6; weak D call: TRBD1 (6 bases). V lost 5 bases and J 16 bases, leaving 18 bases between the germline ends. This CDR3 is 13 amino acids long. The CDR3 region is CASSPRGAGVLHF. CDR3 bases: TGTGCCAGCAGTCCCCGGGGGGCGGGCGTACTCCACTTT.

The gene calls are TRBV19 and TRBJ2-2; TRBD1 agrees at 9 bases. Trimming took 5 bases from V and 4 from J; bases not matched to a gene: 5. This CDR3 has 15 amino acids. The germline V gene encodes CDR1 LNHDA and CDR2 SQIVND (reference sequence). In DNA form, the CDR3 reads TGTGCCAGTAGTTATGTGGACAGGGGCACCGGGGAGCTGTTTTTT. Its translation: CASSYVDRGTGELFF.

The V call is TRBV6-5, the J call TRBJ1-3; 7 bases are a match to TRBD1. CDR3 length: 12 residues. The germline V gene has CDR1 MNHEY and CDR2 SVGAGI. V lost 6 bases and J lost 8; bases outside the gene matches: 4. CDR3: CASSAGTDTIYF. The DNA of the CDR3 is TGTGCCAGCAGCGCCGGGACAGACACCATATATTTT.

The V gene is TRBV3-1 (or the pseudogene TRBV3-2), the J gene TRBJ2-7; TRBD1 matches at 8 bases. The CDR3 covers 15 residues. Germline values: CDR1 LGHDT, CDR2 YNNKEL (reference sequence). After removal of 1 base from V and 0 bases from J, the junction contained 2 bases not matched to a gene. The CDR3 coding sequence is TGTGCCAGCAGCCAAGCAGGGGGCCCCTCCTACGAGCAGTACGTC. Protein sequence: CASSQAGGPSYEQYV.

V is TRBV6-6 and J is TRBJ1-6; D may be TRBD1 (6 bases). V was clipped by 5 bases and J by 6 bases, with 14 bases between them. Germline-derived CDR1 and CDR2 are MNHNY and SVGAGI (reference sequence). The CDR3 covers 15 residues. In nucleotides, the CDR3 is TGTGCCAGCAGTCCCTCGGGACACATTAATTCACCCCTCCACTTT. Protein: CASSPSGHINSPLHF.

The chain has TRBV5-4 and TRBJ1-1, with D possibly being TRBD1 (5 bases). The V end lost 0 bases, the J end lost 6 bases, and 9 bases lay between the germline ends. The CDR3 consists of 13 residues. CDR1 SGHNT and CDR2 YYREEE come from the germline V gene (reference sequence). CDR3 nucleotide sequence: TGTGCCAGCAGCTTGGACGGGGGAGCTGAAGCTTTCTTT. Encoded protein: CASSLDGGAEAFF.

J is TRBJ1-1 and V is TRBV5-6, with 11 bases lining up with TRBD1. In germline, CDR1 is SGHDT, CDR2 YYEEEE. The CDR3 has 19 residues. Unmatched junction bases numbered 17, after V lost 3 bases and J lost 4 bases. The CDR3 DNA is TGTGCCAGCAGCTCCTCTTTCGGGGACAGGGGGAAAAGGGGCACTGAAGCTTTCTTT. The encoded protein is CASSSSFGDRGKRGTEAFF.

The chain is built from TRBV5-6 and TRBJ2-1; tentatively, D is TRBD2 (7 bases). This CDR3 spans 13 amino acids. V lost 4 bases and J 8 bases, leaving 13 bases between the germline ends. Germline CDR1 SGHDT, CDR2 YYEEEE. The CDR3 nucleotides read TGTGCCAGCAGCCTCTCGGGGGGCGATGAGCAGTTCTTC. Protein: CASSLSGGDEQFF.

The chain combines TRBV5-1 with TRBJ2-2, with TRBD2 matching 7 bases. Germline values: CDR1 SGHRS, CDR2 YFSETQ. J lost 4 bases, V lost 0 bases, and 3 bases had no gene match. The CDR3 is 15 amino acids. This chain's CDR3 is CASSLAREGTGELFF. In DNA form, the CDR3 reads TGCGCCAGCAGCTTGGCCAGGGAGGGCACCGGGGAGCTGTTTTTT.

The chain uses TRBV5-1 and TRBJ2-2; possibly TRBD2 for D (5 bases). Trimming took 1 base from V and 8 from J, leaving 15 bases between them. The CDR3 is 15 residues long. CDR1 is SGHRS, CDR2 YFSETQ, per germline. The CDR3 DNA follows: TGCGCCAGCAGCTTGAGTCTTGCGGGTGGTGGGGAGCTGTTTTTT. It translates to CASSLSLAGGGELFF.